This entry is about one T cell receptor (beta chain). This specimen comes from a study of CD8 T cells in Susac syndrome. The CDR3 contains 13 residues. When the RNA was reverse transcribed, random hexamers were used with an input of about 0.45 to 1 ug. One entry per CDR3 protein results from TCRdb running MiXCR on the immunoSEQ multiplex PCR reads. The table lists 300,000 or so distinct CDR3 sequences, around 92% of them singletons. The chain links TRBV21-1 to TRBJ2-3; TRBD1 is the table's D call, not checked against the DNA. TRBV21-1 is designated a pseudogene. Material for sequencing was CD4+ T cells from PBMCs. The TCR comes from a human donor with multiple sclerosis. The CDR3 loop is CASSSRVTDTQYF. In DNA form, the CDR3 reads TGTGCCAGCAGCTCCCGGGTCACAGATACGCAGTATTTT.